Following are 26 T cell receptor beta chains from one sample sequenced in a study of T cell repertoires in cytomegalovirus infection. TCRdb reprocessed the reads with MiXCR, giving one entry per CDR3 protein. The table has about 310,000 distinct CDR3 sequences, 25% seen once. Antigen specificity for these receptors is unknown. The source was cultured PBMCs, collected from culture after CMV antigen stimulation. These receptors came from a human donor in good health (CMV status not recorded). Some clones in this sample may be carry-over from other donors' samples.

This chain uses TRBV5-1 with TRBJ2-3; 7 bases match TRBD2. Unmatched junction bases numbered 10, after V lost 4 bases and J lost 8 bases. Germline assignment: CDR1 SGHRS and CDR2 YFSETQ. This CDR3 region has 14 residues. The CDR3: CASSNLLAGVTQYF. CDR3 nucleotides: TGCGCCAGCAGCAATCTCCTCGCGGGGGTTACGCAGTATTTT.

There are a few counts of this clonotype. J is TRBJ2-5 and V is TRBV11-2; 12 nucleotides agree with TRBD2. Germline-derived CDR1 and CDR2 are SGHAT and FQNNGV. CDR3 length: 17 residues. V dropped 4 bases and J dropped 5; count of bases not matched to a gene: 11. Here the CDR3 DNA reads TGTGCCAGCAGCTCGTACCAGACTAGCGGGAGTCGGGAGACCCAGTACTTC. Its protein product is CASSSYQTSGSRETQYF.

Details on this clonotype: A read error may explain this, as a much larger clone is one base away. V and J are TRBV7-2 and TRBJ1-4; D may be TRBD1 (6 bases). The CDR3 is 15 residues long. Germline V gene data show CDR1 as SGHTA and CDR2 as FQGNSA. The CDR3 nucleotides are TGTGTCAGCAGCGCTGGCGGGGGGGCGGAAGAAAAACTGTTTTTT. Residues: CVSSAGGGAEEKLFF. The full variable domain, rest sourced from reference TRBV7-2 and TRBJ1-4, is GAGVSQSPSNKVTEKGKDVELRCDPISGHTALYWYRQSLGQGLEFLIYFQGNSAPDKSGLPSDRFSAERTGGSVSTLTIQRTQQEDSAVYLCVSSAGGGAEEKLFFGSGTQLSVL.

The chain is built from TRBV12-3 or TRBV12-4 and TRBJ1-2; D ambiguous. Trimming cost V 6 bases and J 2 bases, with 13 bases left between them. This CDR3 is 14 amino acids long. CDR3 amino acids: CASRGPRTNYGYTF. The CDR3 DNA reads TGTGCCAGCAGGGGCCCCAGGACCAACTATGGCTACACCTTC.

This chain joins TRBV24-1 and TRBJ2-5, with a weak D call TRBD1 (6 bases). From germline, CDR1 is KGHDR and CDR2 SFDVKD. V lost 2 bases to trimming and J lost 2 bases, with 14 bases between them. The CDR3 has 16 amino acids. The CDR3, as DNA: TGTGCCACCAGTGATTCCGGGACAACCCCTCAAGAGACCCAGTACTTC. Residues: CATSDSGTTPQETQYF.

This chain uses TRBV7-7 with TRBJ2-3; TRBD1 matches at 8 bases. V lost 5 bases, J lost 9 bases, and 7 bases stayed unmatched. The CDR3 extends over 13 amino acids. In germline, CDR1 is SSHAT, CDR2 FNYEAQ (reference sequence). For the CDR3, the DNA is TGTGCCAGCAGCCCCGGACAGGGAAAGACGCAGTATTTT. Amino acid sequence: CASSPGQGKTQYF.

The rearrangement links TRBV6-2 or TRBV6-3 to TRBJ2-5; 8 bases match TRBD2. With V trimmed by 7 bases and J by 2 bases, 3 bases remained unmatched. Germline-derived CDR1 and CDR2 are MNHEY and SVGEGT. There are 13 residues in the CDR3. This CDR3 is CASKSGGQETQYF. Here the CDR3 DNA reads TGTGCCAGCAAAAGCGGGGGACAAGAGACCCAGTACTTC.

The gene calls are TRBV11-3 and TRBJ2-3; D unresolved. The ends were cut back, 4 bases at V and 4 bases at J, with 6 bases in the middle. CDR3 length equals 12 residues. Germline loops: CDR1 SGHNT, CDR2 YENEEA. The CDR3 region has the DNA TGTGCCAGCAGCTACACCTCAGATACGCAGTATTTT. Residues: CASSYTSDTQYF.

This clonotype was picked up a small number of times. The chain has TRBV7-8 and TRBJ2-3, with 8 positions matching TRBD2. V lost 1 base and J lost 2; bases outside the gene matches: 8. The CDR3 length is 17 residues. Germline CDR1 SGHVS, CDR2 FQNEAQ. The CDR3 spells CASSLEAGGRTTDTQYF. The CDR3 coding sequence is TGTGCCAGCAGCTTAGAGGCGGGAGGACGGACCACAGATACGCAGTATTTT.

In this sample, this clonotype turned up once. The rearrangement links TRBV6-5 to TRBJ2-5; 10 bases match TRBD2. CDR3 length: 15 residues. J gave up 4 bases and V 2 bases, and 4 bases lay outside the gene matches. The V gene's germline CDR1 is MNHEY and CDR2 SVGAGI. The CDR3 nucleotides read TGTGCCAGCAGTTACCTAGCGGGAGTTGCAGAGACCCAGTACTTC. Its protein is CASSYLAGVAETQYF.

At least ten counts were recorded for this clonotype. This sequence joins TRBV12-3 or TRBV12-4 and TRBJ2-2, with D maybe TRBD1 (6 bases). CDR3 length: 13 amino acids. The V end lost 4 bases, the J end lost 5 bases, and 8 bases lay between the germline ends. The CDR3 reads CASSYRETGELFF. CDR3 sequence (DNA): TGTGCCAGCAGTTACAGGGAAACCGGGGAGCTGTTTTTT.

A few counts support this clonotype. The CDR3 nucleotides are TGCGCCAGCAGCCAGGCGGGACTGGGGAGCAATCAGCCCCAGCATTTT. This translates into CASSQAGLGSNQPQHF. The V and J genes are TRBV4-1 and TRBJ1-5, with D possibly matching TRBD1 (5 bases). This CDR3 spans 16 amino acids. The germline V gene has CDR1 MGHRA and CDR2 YSYEKL. Trimming took off 3 bases at V and 1 base at J, with 13 bases between the two ends.

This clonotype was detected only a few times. The CDR3 DNA sequence: TGTGCCACCGGGACTAGCGGCCCAGATACGCAGTATTTT. Protein sequence: CATGTSGPDTQYF. The V and J genes are TRBV24-1 and TRBJ2-3; 11 bases fit TRBD2. V lost 9 bases, J lost 4 bases, and 2 bases stayed unmatched. CDR3 length: 13 residues. Germline V gene data show CDR1 as KGHDR and CDR2 as SFDVKD.

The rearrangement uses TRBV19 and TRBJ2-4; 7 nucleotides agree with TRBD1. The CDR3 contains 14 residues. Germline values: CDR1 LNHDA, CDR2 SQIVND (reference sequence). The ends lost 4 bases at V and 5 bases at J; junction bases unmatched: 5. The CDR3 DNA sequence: TGTGCCAGTAGTACCCATGACAGGGAAAACATTCAGTACTTC. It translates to CASSTHDRENIQYF.

CDR3 sequence: CASSSGSGHTEAFF. The CDR3 coding sequence is TGTGCCAGCAGTTCAGGGAGCGGGCACACTGAAGCTTTCTTT. The rearrangement joins TRBV6-6 to TRBJ1-1, with D perhaps matching TRBD1 (5 bases). Germline values: CDR1 MNHNY, CDR2 SVGAGI (reference sequence). There are 14 residues in the CDR3. V was pared by 4 bases and J by 3 bases, with 12 bases between.

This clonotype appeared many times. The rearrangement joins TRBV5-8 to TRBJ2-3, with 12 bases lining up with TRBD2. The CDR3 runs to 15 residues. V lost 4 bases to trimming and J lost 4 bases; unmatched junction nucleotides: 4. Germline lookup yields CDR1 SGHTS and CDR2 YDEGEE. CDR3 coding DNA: TGTGCCAGCAGCCCAAGACTAGCGGGAGCAGATACGCAGTATTTT. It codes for CASSPRLAGADTQYF.

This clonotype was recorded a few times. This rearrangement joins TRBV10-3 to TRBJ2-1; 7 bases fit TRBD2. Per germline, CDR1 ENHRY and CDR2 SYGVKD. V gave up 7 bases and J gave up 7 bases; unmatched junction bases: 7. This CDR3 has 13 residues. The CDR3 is CAINGGRENEQFF. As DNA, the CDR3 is TGTGCCATCAATGGCGGGAGAGAAAATGAGCAGTTCTTC.

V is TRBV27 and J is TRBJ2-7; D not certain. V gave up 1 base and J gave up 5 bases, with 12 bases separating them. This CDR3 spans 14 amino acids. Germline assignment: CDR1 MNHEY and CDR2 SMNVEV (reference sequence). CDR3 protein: CASSLLSPSDEQYF. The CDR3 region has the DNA TGTGCCAGCAGTTTATTGAGTCCAAGTGACGAGCAGTACTTC.

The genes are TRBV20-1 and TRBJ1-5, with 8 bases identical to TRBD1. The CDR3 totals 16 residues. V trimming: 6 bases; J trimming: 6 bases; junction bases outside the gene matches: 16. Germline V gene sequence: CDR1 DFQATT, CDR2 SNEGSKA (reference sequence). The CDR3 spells CSARSAGGVGSQPQHF. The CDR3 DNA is TGCAGTGCCCGGTCCGCAGGGGGCGTCGGAAGTCAGCCCCAGCATTTT.

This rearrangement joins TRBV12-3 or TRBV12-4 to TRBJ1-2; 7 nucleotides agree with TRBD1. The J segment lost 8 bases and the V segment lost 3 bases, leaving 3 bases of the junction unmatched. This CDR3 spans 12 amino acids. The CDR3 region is CASSFTGEGYTF. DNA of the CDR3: TGTGCCAGCAGTTTTACAGGGGAGGGCTACACCTTC.

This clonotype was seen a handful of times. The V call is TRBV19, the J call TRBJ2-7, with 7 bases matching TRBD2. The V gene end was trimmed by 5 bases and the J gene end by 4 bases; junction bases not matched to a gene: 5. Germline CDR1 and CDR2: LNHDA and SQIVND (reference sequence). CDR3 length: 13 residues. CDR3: CASSAGDIYEQYF. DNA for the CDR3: TGTGCCAGTAGTGCGGGAGATATTTACGAGCAGTACTTC.

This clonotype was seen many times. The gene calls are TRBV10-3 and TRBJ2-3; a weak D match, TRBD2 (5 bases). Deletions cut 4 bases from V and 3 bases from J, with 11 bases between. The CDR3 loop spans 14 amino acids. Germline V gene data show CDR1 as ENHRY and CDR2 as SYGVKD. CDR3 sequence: CAISAPGITDTQYF. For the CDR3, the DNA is TGTGCCATCAGTGCCCCGGGAATTACAGATACGCAGTATTTT.

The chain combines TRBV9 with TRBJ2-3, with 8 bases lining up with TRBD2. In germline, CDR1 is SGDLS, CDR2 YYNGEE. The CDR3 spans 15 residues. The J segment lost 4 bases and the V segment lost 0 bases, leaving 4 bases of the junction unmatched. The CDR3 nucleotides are TGTGCCAGCAGCGTAGTAACGGGAGGGGCAGATACGCAGTATTTT. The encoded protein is CASSVVTGGADTQYF.

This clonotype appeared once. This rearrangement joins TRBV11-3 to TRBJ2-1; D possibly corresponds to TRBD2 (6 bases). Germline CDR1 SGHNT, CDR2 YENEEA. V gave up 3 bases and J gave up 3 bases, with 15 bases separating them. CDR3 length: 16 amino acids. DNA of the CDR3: TGTGCCAGCAGCTTTGGGGGGATCTACAACTACAATGAGCAGTTCTTC. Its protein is CASSFGGIYNYNEQFF.

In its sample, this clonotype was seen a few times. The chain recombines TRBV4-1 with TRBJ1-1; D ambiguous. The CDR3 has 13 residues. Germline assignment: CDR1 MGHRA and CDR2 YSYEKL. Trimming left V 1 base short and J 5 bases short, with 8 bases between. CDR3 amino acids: CASSQARRTEAFF. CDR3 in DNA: TGCGCCAGCAGCCAAGCCAGAAGGACTGAAGCTTTCTTT.

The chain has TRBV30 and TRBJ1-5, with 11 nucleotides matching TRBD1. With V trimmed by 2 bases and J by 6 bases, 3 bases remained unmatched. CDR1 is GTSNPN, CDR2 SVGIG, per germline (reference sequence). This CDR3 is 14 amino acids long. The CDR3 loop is CAWSRTGGFQPQHF. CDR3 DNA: TGTGCCTGGAGTCGGACAGGGGGCTTTCAGCCCCAGCATTTT.